This T cell receptor (beta chain) was recovered during a study of post-analysis software for immune sequencing data. This CDR3 contains 13 residues. CDR1 LNHNV and CDR2 YYDKDF come from the germline V gene (reference sequence). The V gene end was trimmed by 7 bases and the J gene end by 7 bases; junction bases not matched to a gene: 9. Study results and limitations: Four to six TRBV segments, including TRBV5-6, TRBV5-1 and TRBV20-1, were more frequent in patients than controls. Relative to controls, patients with multiple sclerosis showed significantly lower normalized Chao1 diversity. Samples sharing a preparation batch grouped tightly together when assessed by F measure.

Note on this clonotype: The antigen remains undetermined.

The TCR beta cDNA libraries contained unique molecular identifiers. TCRdb independently ran MiXCR on the PCR reads; one entry per CDR3 protein. Counted here are some 700,000 distinct CDR3 sequences, 55% to 60% occurring once; the ten biggest clones make up about 10%. Sequences were obtained from blood. The TCR sequence derives from a girl aged 2 to 9 with multiple sclerosis. The chain joins TRBV15 to TRBJ2-7, with 8 bases identical to TRBD1. The CDR3 DNA reads TGTGCCACCAAGGGACAGGCCGATTATGAGCAGTACTTC. Translated: CATKGQADYEQYF.